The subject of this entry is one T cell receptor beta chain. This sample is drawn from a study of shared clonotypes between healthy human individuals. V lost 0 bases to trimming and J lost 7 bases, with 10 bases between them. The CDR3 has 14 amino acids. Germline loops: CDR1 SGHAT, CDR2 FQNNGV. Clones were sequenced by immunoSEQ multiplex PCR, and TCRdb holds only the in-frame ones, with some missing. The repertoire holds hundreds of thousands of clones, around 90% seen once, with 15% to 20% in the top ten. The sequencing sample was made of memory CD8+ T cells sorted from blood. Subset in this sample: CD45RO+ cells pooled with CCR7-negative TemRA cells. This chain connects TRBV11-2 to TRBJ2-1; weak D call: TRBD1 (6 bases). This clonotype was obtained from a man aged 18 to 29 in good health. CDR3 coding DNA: TGTGCCAGCAGCTTAGATCAGGGGTGGAATGAGCAGTTCTTC. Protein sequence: CASSLDQGWNEQFF.